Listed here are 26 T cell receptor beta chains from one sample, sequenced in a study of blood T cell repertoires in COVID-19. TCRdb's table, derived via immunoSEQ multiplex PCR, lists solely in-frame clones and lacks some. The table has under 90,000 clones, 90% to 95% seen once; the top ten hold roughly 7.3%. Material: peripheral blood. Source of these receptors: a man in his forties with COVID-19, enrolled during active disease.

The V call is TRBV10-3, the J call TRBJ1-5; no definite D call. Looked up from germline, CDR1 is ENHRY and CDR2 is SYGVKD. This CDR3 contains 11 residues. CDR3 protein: CPEREQSAQHF. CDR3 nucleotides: TGTCCCGAGCGGGAGCAATCAGCCCAGCATTTT.

The CDR3 is CAISPTGSSYEQYF. In DNA, the CDR3 is TGTGCCATCAGCCCAACAGGGAGCTCCTACGAGCAGTACTTC. The chain employs TRBV10-3 and TRBJ2-7, with D perhaps TRBD1 (6 bases). Trimming cost V 6 bases and J 0 bases, with 12 bases left between them. Germline CDR1 is ENHRY and CDR2 is SYGVKD. This CDR3 region has 14 residues.

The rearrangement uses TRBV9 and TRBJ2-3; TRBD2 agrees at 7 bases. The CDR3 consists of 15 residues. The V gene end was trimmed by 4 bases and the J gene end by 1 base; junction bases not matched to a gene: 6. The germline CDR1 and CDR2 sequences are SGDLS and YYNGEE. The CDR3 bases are TGTGCCAGCAGCCCCATTGCGGGGGGCACAGATACGCAGTATTTT. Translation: CASSPIAGGTDTQYF.

Written as DNA, the CDR3 is TGTGCCAGCAGCTTGGAGGGGGTCTCCTACAATGAGCAGTTCTTC. Its protein product is CASSLEGVSYNEQFF. V is TRBV5-8 and J is TRBJ2-1; maybe TRBD1 (6 bases). In germline, CDR1 is SGHTS, CDR2 YDEGEE. Trimming stripped 0 bases from V and 0 bases from J, with 7 bases between. The CDR3 contains 15 residues.

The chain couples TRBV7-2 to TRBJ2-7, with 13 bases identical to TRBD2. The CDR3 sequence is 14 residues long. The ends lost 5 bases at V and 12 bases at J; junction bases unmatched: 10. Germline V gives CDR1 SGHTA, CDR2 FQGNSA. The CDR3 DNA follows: TGTGCCAGCAGCCCACGACTAGCGGGGGGCCAACGGTACTTC. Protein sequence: CASSPRLAGGQRYF.

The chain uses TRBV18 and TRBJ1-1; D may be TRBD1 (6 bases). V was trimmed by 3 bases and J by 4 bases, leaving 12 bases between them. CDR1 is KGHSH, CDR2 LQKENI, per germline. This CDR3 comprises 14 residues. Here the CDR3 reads CASSPPGTTTEAFF. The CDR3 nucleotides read TGTGCCAGCTCACCCCCGGGGACAACCACTGAAGCTTTCTTT.

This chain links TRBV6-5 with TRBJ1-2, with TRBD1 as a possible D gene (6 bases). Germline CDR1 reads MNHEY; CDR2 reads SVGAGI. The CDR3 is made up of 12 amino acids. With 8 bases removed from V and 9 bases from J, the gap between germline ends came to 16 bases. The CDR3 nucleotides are TGTGCCAGCGGCGTCGGCGGGGGCAGCTACACCTTC. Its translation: CASGVGGGSYTF.

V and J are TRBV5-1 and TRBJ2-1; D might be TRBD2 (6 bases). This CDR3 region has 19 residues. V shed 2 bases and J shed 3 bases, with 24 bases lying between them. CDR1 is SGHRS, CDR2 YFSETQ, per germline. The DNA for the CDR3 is TGCGCCAGCAGCTTAGGTTTTGGTGGCGGGGTATTCCTCTACAATGAGCAGTTCTTC. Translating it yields CASSLGFGGGVFLYNEQFF.

In DNA, the CDR3 is TGTGCCAGCGGCGAACTGGGCGGACATACCGGGGAGCTGTTTTTT. It yields the protein CASGELGGHTGELFF. The rearrangement uses TRBV7-9 and TRBJ2-2, with D perhaps matching TRBD1 (5 bases). The CDR3 sequence is 15 residues long. The germline CDR1 and CDR2 sequences are SEHNR and FQNEAQ (reference sequence). The V end was cut by 8 bases, the J end by 5 bases, with 18 bases between.

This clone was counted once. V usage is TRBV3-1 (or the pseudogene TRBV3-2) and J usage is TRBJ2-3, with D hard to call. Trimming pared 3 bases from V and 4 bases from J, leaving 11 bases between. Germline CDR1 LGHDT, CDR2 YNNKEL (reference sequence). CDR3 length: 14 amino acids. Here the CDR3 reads CASSQELVSDTQYF. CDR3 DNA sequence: TGTGCCAGCAGCCAGGAGTTAGTCTCAGATACGCAGTATTTT.

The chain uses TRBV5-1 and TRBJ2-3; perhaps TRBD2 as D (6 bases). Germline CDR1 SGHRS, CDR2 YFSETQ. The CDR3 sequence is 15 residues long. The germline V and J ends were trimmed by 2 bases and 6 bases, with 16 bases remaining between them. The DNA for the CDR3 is TGCGCCAGCAGCTTCCTGGGGACTCCCGGGGATACGCAGTATTTT. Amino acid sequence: CASSFLGTPGDTQYF.

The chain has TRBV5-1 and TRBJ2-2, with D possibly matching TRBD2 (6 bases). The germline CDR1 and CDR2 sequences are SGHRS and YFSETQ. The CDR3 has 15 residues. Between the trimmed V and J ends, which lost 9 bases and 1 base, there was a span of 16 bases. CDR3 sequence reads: CATTPGVRNTGELFF. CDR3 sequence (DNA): TGCGCCACTACCCCGGGGGTTCGGAACACCGGGGAGCTGTTTTTT.

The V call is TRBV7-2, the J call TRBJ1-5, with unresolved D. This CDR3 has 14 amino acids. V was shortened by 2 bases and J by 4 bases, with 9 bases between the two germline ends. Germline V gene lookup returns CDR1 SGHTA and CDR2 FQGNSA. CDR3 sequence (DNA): TGTGCCAGCAGCTTAATTGCCGGGAATCAGCCCCAGCATTTT. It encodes CASSLIAGNQPQHF.

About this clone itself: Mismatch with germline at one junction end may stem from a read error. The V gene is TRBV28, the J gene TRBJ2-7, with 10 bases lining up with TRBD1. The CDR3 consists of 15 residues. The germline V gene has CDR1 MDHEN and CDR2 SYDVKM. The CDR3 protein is CASSFSGQGSSEQYF. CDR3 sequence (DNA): TGTGCCAGCAGTTTTTCGGGACAGGGGTCCTCCGAGCAGTACTTC.

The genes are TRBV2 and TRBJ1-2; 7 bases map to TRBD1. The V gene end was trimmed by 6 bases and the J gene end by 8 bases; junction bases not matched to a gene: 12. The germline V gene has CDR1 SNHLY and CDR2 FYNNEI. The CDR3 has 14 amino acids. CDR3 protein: CASSPNRGGGGYTF. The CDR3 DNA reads TGTGCCAGCAGCCCCAACAGGGGCGGTGGAGGCTACACCTTC.

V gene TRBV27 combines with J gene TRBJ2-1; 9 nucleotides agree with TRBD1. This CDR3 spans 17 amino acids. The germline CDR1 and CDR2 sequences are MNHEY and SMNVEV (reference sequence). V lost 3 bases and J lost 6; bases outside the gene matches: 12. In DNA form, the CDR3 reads TGTGCCAGCAGTTTTGTTCTGGGACAGGGTTTCTCCAATGAGCAGTTCTTC. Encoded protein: CASSFVLGQGFSNEQFF.

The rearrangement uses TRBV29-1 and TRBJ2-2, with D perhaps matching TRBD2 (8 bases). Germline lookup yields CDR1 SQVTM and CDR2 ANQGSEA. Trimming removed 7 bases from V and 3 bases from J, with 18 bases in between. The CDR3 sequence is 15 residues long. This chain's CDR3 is CSGGGQGVDTGELFF. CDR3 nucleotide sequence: TGCAGCGGCGGGGGGCAGGGGGTAGACACCGGGGAGCTGTTTTTT.

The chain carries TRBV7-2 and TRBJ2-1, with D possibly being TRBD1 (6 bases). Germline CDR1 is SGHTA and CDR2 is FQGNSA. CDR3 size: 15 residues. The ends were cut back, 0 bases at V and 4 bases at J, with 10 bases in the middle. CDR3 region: CASSLASGQYNEQFF. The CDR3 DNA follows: TGTGCCAGCAGCTTAGCTTCGGGACAATACAATGAGCAGTTCTTC.

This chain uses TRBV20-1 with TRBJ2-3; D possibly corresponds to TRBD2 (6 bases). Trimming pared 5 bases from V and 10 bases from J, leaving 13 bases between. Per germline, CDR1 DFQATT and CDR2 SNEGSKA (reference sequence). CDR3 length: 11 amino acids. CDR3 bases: TGCAGTGCTGGGGGACTGAATGCGCAGTATTTT. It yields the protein CSAGGLNAQYF.

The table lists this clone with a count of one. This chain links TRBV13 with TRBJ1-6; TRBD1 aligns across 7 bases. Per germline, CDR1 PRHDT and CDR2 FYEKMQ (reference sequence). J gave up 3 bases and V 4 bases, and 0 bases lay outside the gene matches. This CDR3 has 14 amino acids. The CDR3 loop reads CASSYRGYNSPLHF. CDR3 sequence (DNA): TGTGCCAGCAGCTACAGGGGCTATAATTCACCCCTCCACTTT.

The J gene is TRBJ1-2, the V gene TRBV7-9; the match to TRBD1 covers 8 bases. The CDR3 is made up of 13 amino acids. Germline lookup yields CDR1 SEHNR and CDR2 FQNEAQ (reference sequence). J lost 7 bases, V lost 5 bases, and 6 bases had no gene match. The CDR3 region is CASSRGTGGGYTF. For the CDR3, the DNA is TGTGCCAGCAGCCGCGGGACAGGTGGTGGCTACACCTTC.

Written as DNA, the CDR3 is TGTGCCAGCACCCGGACTGGGAGCTCCTACGAGCAGTACTTC. Its protein product is CASTRTGSSYEQYF. The J gene is TRBJ2-7, the V gene TRBV2; D possibly corresponds to TRBD2 (5 bases). CDR1 is SNHLY and CDR2 is FYNNEI in the germline V gene. The length of the CDR3 is 14 residues. The V gene lost 7 bases and the J gene lost 0 bases, with 13 bases spanning the gap.

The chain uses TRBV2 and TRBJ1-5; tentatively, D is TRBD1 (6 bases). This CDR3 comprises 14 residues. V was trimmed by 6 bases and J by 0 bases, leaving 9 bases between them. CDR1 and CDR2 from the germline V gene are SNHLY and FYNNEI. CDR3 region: CASSRTDSNQPQHF. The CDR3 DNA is TGTGCCAGCAGCCGGACAGATAGCAATCAGCCCCAGCATTTT.

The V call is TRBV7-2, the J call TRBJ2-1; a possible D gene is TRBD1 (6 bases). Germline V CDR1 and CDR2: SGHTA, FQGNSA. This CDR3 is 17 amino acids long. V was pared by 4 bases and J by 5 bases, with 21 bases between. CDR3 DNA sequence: TGTGCCAGCAGCTATCCCTTCCGGGACACCAACAACAATGAGCAGTTCTTC. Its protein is CASSYPFRDTNNNEQFF.

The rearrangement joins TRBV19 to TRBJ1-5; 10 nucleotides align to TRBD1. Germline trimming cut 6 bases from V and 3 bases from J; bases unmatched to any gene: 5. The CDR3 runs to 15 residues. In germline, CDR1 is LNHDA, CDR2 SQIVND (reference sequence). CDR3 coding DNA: TGTGCCAGTAGCACGGACAGGGGGGACAATCAGCCCCAGCATTTT. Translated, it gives CASSTDRGDNQPQHF.

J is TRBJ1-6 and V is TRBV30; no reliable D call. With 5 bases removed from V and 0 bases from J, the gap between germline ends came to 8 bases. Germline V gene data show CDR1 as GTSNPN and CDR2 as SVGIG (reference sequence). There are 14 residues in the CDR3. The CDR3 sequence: CAWRGSSYNSPLHF. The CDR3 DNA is TGTGCCTGGCGCGGTAGCTCCTATAATTCACCCCTCCACTTT.